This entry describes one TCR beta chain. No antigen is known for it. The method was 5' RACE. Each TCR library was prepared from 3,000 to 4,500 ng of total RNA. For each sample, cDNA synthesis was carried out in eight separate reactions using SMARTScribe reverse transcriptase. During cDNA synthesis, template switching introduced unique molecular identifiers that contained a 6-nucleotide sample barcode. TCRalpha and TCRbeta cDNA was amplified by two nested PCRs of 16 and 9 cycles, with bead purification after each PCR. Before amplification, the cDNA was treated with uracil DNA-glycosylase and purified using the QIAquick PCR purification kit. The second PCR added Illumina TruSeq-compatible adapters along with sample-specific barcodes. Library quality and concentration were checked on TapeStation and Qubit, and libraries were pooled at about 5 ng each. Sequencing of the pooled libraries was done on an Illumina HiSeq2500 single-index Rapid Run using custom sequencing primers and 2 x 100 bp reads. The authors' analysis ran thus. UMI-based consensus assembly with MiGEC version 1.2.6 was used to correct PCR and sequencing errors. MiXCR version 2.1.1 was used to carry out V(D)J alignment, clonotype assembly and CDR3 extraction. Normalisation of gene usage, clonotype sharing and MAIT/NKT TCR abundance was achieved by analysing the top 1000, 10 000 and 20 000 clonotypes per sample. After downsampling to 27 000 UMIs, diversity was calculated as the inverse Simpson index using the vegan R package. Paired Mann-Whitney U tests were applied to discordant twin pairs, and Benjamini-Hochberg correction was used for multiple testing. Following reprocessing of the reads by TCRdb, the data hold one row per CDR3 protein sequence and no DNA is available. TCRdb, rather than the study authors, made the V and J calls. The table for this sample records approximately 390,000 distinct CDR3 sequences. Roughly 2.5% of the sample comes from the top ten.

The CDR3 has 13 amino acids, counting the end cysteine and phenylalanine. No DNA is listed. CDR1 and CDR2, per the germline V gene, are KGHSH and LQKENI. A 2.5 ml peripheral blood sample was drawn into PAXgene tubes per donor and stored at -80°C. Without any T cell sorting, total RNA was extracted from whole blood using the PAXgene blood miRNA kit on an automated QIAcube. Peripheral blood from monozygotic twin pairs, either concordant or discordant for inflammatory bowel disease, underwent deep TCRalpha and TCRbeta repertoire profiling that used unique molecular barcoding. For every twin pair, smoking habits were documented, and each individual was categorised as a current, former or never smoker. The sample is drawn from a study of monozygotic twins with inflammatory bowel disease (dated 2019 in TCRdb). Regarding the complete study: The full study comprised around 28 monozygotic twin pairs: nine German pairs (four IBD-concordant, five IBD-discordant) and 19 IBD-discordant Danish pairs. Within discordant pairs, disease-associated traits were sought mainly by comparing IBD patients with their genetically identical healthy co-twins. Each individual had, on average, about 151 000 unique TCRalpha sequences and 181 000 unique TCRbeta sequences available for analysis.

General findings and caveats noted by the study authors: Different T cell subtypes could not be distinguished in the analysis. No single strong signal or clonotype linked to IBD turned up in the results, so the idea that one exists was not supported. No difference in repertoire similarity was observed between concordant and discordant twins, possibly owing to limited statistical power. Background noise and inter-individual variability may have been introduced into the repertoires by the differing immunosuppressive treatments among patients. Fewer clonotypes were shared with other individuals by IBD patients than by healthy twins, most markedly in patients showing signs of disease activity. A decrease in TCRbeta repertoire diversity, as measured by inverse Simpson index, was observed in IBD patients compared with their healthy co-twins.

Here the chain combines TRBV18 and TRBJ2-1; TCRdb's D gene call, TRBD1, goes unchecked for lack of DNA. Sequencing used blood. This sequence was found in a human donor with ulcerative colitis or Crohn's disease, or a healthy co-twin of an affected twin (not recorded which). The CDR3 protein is CASSPPGYNEQFF.